Listed below are T cell receptor beta chains from one sample, sequenced in a study of PD-1 blockade in classical Hodgkin lymphoma. Clones were sequenced by immunoSEQ multiplex PCR, and TCRdb holds only the in-frame ones, with some missing. The data contain some 25,000 clones, approximately 67% of them singletons. This material consisted of peripheral blood mononuclear cells (PBMCs), taken before the second cycle of nivolumab. The receptors here all came from a human donor with classical Hodgkin lymphoma. Each CDR3 is given with its conserved first and last residue. D genes are given only for firm matches. Size is stated for part of the rows, as once, few or many counts, or as a class when the clone is expanded.

>TRBJ1-5|many|TRBD1|TRBV10-2
CASSEAGGGNQPQHF
TGCGCCAGCAGTGAGGCAGGGGGTGGCAATCAGCCCCAGCATTTT
>TRBJ1-2|few|TRBD1|TRBV28
CASTPRTGIGNYGYTF
TGTGCCAGCACCCCGCGGACAGGGATCGGGAACTATGGCTACACCTTC
>TRBJ1-5|-|TRBD1|TRBV6-1
CASSDRQGVNQPQHF
TGTGCCAGCAGTGATCGACAGGGAGTGAATCAGCCCCAGCATTTT
>TRBJ1-5|-|-|TRBV10-1
CASSESRLGQFNQPQHF
TGCGCCAGCAGTGAGTCGAGGCTGGGACAATTCAATCAGCCCCAGCATTTT
>TRBJ2-2|-|TRBD2|TRBV9
CASSYRTSFGELFF
TGTGCCAGCAGCTACCGGACTAGCTTCGGGGAGCTGTTTTTT
>TRBJ1-2|-|TRBD1|TRBV18
CASSPPGQGVYGYTF
TGTGCCAGCTCACCCCCGGGACAGGGTGTCTATGGCTACACCTTC
>TRBJ2-1|-|TRBD2|TRBV6-6
CASRGRGWANEQFF
TGTGCCAGCAGGGGGAGGGGTTGGGCCAATGAGCAGTTCTTC
>TRBJ1-4|-|-|TRBV28
CASSLRRNGEKLFF
TGTGCCAGCAGTTTGAGGCGGAATGGGGAAAAACTGTTTTTT
>TRBJ2-1|few|TRBD2|TRBV30
CAWSEGLAGGENEQFF
TGTGCCTGGAGTGAAGGACTAGCGGGAGGTGAAAATGAGCAGTTCTTC
>TRBJ2-7|once|TRBD2|TRBV28
CASSWGGTSGRGSYEQYF
TGTGCCAGCAGTTGGGGAGGGACTAGCGGGAGGGGCTCCTACGAGCAGTACTTC
>TRBJ2-5|-|-|TRBV18
CASSTGTRPRETQYF
TGTGCCAGCTCAACCGGGACACGACCTCGGGAGACCCAGTACTTC
>TRBJ1-1|once|-|TRBV10-3
CAITRDGLNTEAFF
TGTGCCATCACTCGGGACGGCCTGAACACTGAAGCTTTCTTT
>TRBJ2-2|-|-|TRBV10-3
CAINGDTGELFF
TGTGCCATCAACGGGGACACCGGGGAGCTGTTTTTT
>TRBJ1-6|-|TRBD1|TRBV7-9
CASSSGQVDDDSPLHF
TGTGCCAGCAGCTCTGGACAGGTAGATGATGATTCACCCCTCCACTTT
>TRBJ2-7|-|TRBD2|TRBV7-9
CASSFQSSGTYEQYF
TGTGCCAGCAGCTTCCAGTCTAGCGGGACCTACGAGCAGTACTTC
>TRBJ2-7|-|TRBD1|TRBV28
CASSFIQGALYEQYF
TGTGCCAGCAGTTTTATCCAGGGGGCGCTCTACGAGCAGTACTTC
>TRBJ2-5|-|-|TRBV5-1
CASTRGAVQETQYF
TGCGCCAGCACCAGAGGTGCAGTCCAAGAGACCCAGTACTTC
>TRBJ2-2|once|TRBD1|TRBV9
CASSVETGGTGELFF
TGTGCCAGCAGCGTAGAAACAGGGGGTACCGGGGAGCTGTTTTTT
>TRBJ2-7|-|-|TRBV29-1
CSVSEGLGEQYF
TGCAGCGTTAGTGAGGGGTTGGGCGAGCAGTACTTC
>TRBJ1-1|-|TRBD1|TRBV5-4
CASSQQGAGAFF
TGTGCCAGCAGCCAGCAGGGGGCAGGGGCTTTCTTT
>TRBJ2-1|once|TRBD2|TRBV5-6
CASSLRGGGYNEQFF
TGTGCCAGCAGCTTGAGGGGCGGGGGTTACAATGAGCAGTTCTTC
>TRBJ1-1|medium-sized|TRBD1|TRBV27
CASSARQGVNTEAFF
TGTGCCAGCAGTGCCCGACAGGGGGTGAACACTGAAGCTTTCTTT
>TRBJ1-5|-|-|TRBV6-5
CASSYYGHNQPQHF
TGTGCCAGCAGTTACTACGGGCACAATCAGCCCCAGCATTTT
>TRBJ2-7|-|-|TRBV29-1
CSAGVGWLSSYEQYF
TGCAGCGCGGGCGTAGGGTGGCTGAGCTCCTACGAGCAGTACTTC
>TRBJ2-7|few|-|TRBV15
CATSSLQYEQYF
TGTGCCACCAGCTCGCTTCAATACGAGCAGTACTTC
>TRBJ1-5|-|-|TRBV10-3
CAISVNNNQPQHF
TGTGCCATCAGTGTTAACAATAATCAGCCCCAGCATTTT
>TRBJ2-2|medium-sized|TRBD2|TRBV11-3
CASSLVAGGSTGELFF
TGTGCCAGCAGCTTGGTAGCGGGAGGAAGCACCGGGGAGCTGTTTTTT
>TRBJ2-5|-|-|TRBV5-1
CASSLGQLQETQYF
TGCGCCAGCAGCTTGGGGCAACTACAAGAGACCCAGTACTTC
>TRBJ1-3|-|-|TRBV7-9
CASSFDSGNTIYF
TGTGCCAGCAGCTTTGACTCTGGAAACACCATATATTTT
>TRBJ2-7|-|TRBD1|TRBV19
CASRRRWGTGSGDEQYF
TGTGCCAGTAGGAGAAGATGGGGGACAGGGAGCGGCGACGAGCAGTACTTC